This paragraph covers one T cell receptor beta chain sequence. The data stem from a study of blood T cell repertoires in COVID-19. Overall study context: Sites in the United States, Italy and Spain provided acute and convalescent COVID-19 samples. PBMCs, B-cell-depleted T cells, or T cells were the source of the cDNA or gDNA that made up the material.

Under the authors' procedure: Reference gene primer amplification yielded estimated nucleated cell counts. Assay: immunoSEQ multiplex PCR; the TCRdb copy retains only in-frame clones and omits some. V and J calls and clone size come straight from that table; D and trimming were deduced from the DNA. The sample holds some 110,000 clones, 71% seen once. V was cut by 1 base and J by 3 bases, with 8 bases left in between. Germline V lookup: CDR1 MNHEY, CDR2 SMNVEV (reference sequence). This CDR3 is 14 amino acids long. The receptor comes from a human donor with acute or convalescent COVID-19. The donor label of this sample is uncertain. Sequences were obtained from peripheral blood. This chain links TRBV27 with TRBJ2-3; no firm D call. The chain's CDR3 is CASSLFPTTDTQYF. The CDR3 DNA sequence: TGTGCCAGCAGTTTATTCCCGACAACAGATACGCAGTATTTT.